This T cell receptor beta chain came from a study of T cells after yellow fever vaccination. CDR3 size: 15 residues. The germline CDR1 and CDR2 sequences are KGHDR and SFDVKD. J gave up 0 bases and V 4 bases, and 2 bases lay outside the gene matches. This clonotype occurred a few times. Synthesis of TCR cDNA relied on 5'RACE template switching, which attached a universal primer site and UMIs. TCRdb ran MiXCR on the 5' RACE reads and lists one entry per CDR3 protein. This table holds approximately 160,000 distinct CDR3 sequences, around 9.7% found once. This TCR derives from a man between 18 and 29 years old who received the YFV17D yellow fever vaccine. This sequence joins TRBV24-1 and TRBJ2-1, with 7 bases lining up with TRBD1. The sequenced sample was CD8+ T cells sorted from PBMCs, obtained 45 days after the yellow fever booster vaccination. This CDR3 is CATSDRDSSYNEQFF. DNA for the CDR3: TGTGCCACCAGTGACCGGGACAGCTCCTACAATGAGCAGTTCTTC.